The 21 T cell receptor beta chains below all came from one sample that was sequenced in a study of cytomegalovirus exposure and HLA in healthy donors. Use of 60 Vbeta and 13 Jbeta primers characterized the PCR. Sequencing was performed with immunoSEQ multiplex PCR; in TCRdb, only in-frame clones are kept and a portion is missing. The table records some 130,000 clones, 60% to 80% of them present only once. The specimen was PBMCs. The receptors come from a man aged 30-40 years in good health and CMV-seronegative.

As DNA, the CDR3 is TGTGCCAGCAGTTGGCTGAATACGCAGTATTTT. Its translation: CASSWLNTQYF. V is TRBV28 and J is TRBJ2-3; D is uncertain. The germline V and J ends were trimmed by 4 bases and 7 bases, with 6 bases remaining between them. Germline CDR1 reads MDHEN; CDR2 reads SYDVKM. This CDR3 has 11 amino acids.

The chain joins TRBV19 to TRBJ2-7, with a possible D match to TRBD2 (6 bases). There are 16 residues in the CDR3. Trimming pared 5 bases from V and 3 bases from J, leaving 20 bases between. The germline gives CDR1 LNHDA, CDR2 SQIVND (reference sequence). CDR3 sequence (DNA): TGTGCCAGTAGTTTGGGTCCACCCGGCGGGAACTACGAGCAGTACTTC. It yields the protein CASSLGPPGGNYEQYF.

The chain couples TRBV5-1 to TRBJ2-4; D is perhaps TRBD1 (7 bases). The V end lost 10 bases, the J end lost 7 bases, and 18 bases lay between the germline ends. This CDR3 spans 13 amino acids. Germline CDR1 reads SGHRS; CDR2 reads YFSETQ. CDR3 sequence: CASQSGGLNIQYF. Written as DNA, the CDR3 is TGCGCCTCCCAATCAGGGGGACTTAACATTCAGTACTTC.

The chain links TRBV5-4 to TRBJ2-2; possible D gene TRBD2, 5 bases. Germline V gives CDR1 SGHNT, CDR2 YYREEE (reference sequence). V lost 5 bases, J lost 7 bases, and 18 bases lay in between. The CDR3 covers 15 residues. The CDR3 reads CASSPSSGWVGELFF. DNA of the CDR3: TGTGCCAGCAGTCCCTCGTCGGGGTGGGTCGGGGAGCTGTTTTTT.

V usage is TRBV5-1 and J usage is TRBJ2-3; 9 bases are a match to TRBD2. The germline CDR1 and CDR2 sequences are SGHRS and YFSETQ. The CDR3 covers 16 residues. The V segment lost 2 bases and the J segment 3 bases; nucleotides outside the gene matches: 7. In DNA, the CDR3 is TGCGCCAGCAGCTTAACCGGGACTAGCAGTACAGATACGCAGTATTTT. Amino acids: CASSLTGTSSTDTQYF. Full variable domain (outside the CDR3, taken from reference TRBV5-1 and TRBJ2-3): KAGVTQTPRYLIKTRGQQVTLSCSPISGHRSVSWYQQTPGQGLQFLFEYFSETQRNKGNFPGRFSGRQFSNSRSEMNVSTLELGDSALYLCASSLTGTSSTDTQYFGPGTRLTVL.

The V gene is TRBV29-1, the J gene TRBJ1-2; 7 bases line up with TRBD1. CDR1 SQVTM and CDR2 ANQGSEA come from the germline V gene. V shed 5 bases and J 4 bases; nucleotides not matched to a gene: 4. The CDR3 spans 12 residues. Here the CDR3 reads CSVWGTVYGYTF. DNA for the CDR3: TGCAGCGTTTGGGGGACAGTCTATGGCTACACCTTC.

The CDR3 DNA follows: TGTGCCAGCAGTTTTGTCCTAGCGGGATTTCAAGAGACCCAGTACTTC. Its translation: CASSFVLAGFQETQYF. The rearrangement joins TRBV27 to TRBJ2-5; 9 bases align to TRBD2. This CDR3 is 16 amino acids long. After removal of 3 bases from V and 2 bases from J, the junction contained 7 bases not matched to a gene. Germline V CDR1 and CDR2: MNHEY, SMNVEV (reference sequence).

This rearrangement joins TRBV18 to TRBJ2-1, with D possibly being TRBD2 (5 bases). V lost 2 bases and J 10 bases, leaving 9 bases between the germline ends. Germline loops: CDR1 KGHSH, CDR2 LQKENI. This CDR3 contains 12 residues. The CDR3 coding sequence is TGTGCCAGCTCACCAGAGGGAAAGGAGCAGTTCTTC. As protein: CASSPEGKEQFF.

The J gene is TRBJ2-1, the V gene TRBV5-4; maybe TRBD2 (5 bases). V lost 2 bases to trimming and J lost 7 bases, with 13 bases between them. The CDR3 is 14 amino acids. CDR1 is SGHNT, CDR2 YYREEE, per germline (reference sequence). CDR3 sequence: CASSFTGSDNEQFF. The CDR3, as DNA: TGTGCCAGCAGCTTTACGGGTAGCGATAATGAGCAGTTCTTC. Looking up the rest from reference TRBV5-4 and TRBJ2-1 gives the full variable domain: ETGVTQSPTHLIKTRGQQVTLRCSSQSGHNTVSWYQQALGQGPQFIFQYYREEENGRGNFPPRFSGLQFPNYSSELNVNALELDDSALYLCASSFTGSDNEQFFGPGTRLTVL.

The V call is TRBV10-3, the J call TRBJ1-2, with 9 bases fitting TRBD1. This CDR3 is built from 14 residues. The germline V gene has CDR1 ENHRY and CDR2 SYGVKD. Unmatched junction bases numbered 6, after V lost 2 bases and J lost 8 bases. CDR3 residues: CAISEGQGILGYTF. CDR3 nucleotide sequence: TGTGCCATCAGTGAGGGACAGGGGATACTGGGCTACACCTTC.

The rearrangement uses TRBV5-1 and TRBJ2-4, with 11 positions matching TRBD2. Trimming cost V 5 bases and J 7 bases; bases outside gene matches: 8. CDR1 SGHRS and CDR2 YFSETQ come from the germline V gene. The CDR3 sequence is 15 residues long. The CDR3 region has the DNA TGCGCCAGCAGATCATTAACTAGCGGGAGTAACATTCAGTACTTC. Its translation is CASRSLTSGSNIQYF. The entire variable domain, with the rest obtained from reference TRBV5-1 and TRBJ2-4, is as follows: KAGVTQTPRYLIKTRGQQVTLSCSPISGHRSVSWYQQTPGQGLQFLFEYFSETQRNKGNFPGRFSGRQFSNSRSEMNVSTLELGDSALYLCASRSLTSGSNIQYFGAGTRLSVL.

This clone has a handful of counts. V and J are TRBV5-1 and TRBJ2-6; 8 bases fit TRBD1. The germline CDR1 and CDR2 sequences are SGHRS and YFSETQ. The CDR3 has 13 residues. With V trimmed by 8 bases and J by 11 bases, 9 bases remained unmatched. The CDR3 bases are TGCGCCAGTAACACCGGACAGGGATACGTCCTGACTTTC. It codes for CASNTGQGYVLTF.

This clone has just one count. J is TRBJ2-7 and V is TRBV5-4, with a possible D match to TRBD2 (5 bases). Germline-derived CDR1 and CDR2 are SGHNT and YYREEE (reference sequence). Deletions cut 0 bases from V and 6 bases from J, with 13 bases between. There are 14 residues in the CDR3. The CDR3 reads CASSLVSGVREQYF. As DNA, the CDR3 is TGTGCCAGCAGCTTGGTGTCCGGGGTTCGCGAGCAGTACTTC.

The rearrangement uses TRBV29-1 and TRBJ2-3; 9 bases align to TRBD2. The CDR3 covers 15 residues. The ends lost 6 bases at V and 0 bases at J; junction bases unmatched: 7. Germline assignment: CDR1 SQVTM and CDR2 ANQGSEA. CDR3 region: CSVVRLADSTDTQYF. CDR3 sequence (DNA): TGCAGCGTCGTACGACTAGCGGATAGCACAGATACGCAGTATTTT.

The chain links TRBV29-1 to TRBJ2-2, with 8 bases lining up with TRBD1. Germline CDR1 reads SQVTM; CDR2 reads ANQGSEA. With 6 bases clipped from V and 5 bases from J, the junction kept 11 bases outside the gene matches. CDR3 size: 15 residues. The CDR3 DNA reads TGCAGCGTCCGAGTTGGACAGGGTGGGACCGGGGAGCTGTTTTTT. This codes for CSVRVGQGGTGELFF.

The V call is TRBV19, the J call TRBJ1-1, with D hard to call. The CDR3 consists of 12 residues. Germline values: CDR1 LNHDA, CDR2 SQIVND (reference sequence). CDR3 region: CARPGSSTEAFF. CDR3 sequence (DNA): TGTGCTCGGCCGGGGTCGAGCACTGAAGCTTTCTTT.

The chain combines TRBV5-4 with TRBJ2-7; possible D gene TRBD1, 6 bases. V was trimmed by 3 bases and J by 5 bases, leaving 18 bases between them. Looked up from germline, CDR1 is SGHNT and CDR2 is YYREEE (reference sequence). CDR3 length: 15 residues. CDR3 nucleotides: TGTGCCAGCAGCTCTCCTTCGGGACATTGGGACGAGCAGTACTTC. Protein sequence: CASSSPSGHWDEQYF.

This clone was found many times. The V call is TRBV20-1, the J call TRBJ2-1; the D is unclear. V was pared by 6 bases and J by 8 bases, with 11 bases between. Germline V gene lookup returns CDR1 DFQATT and CDR2 SNEGSKA (reference sequence). The length of the CDR3 is 11 residues. CDR3 nucleotide sequence: TGCAGTGCCCTACCGGCGGATGAGCAGTTCTTC. Translated, it gives CSALPADEQFF.

The chain combines TRBV5-1 with TRBJ1-2, with D perhaps matching TRBD1 (6 bases). Trimming shortened V by 4 bases and J by 4 bases, and 17 bases separated the two germline ends. Germline CDR1 SGHRS, CDR2 YFSETQ. The CDR3 runs 15 residues. CDR3 in DNA: TGCGCCAGCAGCATAGACAGGCTAGGGGGCTATGGCTACACCTTC. It yields the protein CASSIDRLGGYGYTF.

As regards this clone: Compared with germline, one end of the junction differs, possibly owing to a read error. The V call is TRBV5-6, the J call TRBJ2-7; weak D call: TRBD2 (6 bases). Germline V lookup: CDR1 SGHDT, CDR2 YYEEEE. The CDR3 length is 14 residues. The CDR3 DNA follows: TGTGCCGGCAGCTTGGGACTTATACCCTACGAGCAGTACTTC. Translated: CAGSLGLIPYEQYF. Full variable domain (remainder filled in from reference TRBV5-6 and TRBJ2-7): DAGVTQSPTHLIKTRGQQVTLRCSPKSGHDTVSWYQQALGQGPQFIFQYYEEEERQRGNFPDRFSGHQFPNYSSELNVNALLLGDSALYLCAGSLGLIPYEQYFGPGTRLTVT.

The chain employs TRBV19 and TRBJ1-1, with 10 bases that match TRBD1. The V gene's germline CDR1 is LNHDA and CDR2 SQIVND (reference sequence). V was pared by 9 bases and J by 6 bases, with 19 bases of the junction left unmatched. This CDR3 region has 17 residues. CDR3 nucleotides: TGTGCCAGCCGAACCCCGACAGGGGGCGGACATGGACCTGAAGCTTTCTTT. Its translation: CASRTPTGGGHGPEAFF.